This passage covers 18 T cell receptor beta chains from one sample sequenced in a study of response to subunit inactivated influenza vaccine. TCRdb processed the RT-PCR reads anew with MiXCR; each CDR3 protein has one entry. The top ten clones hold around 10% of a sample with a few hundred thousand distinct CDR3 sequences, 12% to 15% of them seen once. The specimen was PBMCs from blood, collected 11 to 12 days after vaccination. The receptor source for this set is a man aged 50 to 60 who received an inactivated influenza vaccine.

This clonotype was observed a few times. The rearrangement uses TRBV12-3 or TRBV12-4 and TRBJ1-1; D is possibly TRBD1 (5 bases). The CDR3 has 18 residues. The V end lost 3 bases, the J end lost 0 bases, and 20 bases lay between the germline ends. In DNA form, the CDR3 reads TGTGCCAGCAGTTTGTTACTTCAGGGTGGCGGCCTGAACACTGAAGCTTTCTTT. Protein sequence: CASSLLLQGGGLNTEAFF.

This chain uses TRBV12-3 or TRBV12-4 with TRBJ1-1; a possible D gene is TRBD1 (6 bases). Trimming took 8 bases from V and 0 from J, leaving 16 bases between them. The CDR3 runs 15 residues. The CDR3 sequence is CASRWGLYLNTEAFF. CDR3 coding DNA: TGTGCCAGCCGTTGGGGGCTTTATCTGAACACTGAAGCTTTCTTT.

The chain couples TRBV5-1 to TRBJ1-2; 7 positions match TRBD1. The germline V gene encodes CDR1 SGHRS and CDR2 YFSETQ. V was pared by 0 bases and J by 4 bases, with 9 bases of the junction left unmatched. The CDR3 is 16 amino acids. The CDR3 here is CASSLDAQGVAYGYTF. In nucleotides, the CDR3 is TGCGCCAGCAGCTTGGATGCCCAGGGGGTGGCCTATGGCTACACCTTC.

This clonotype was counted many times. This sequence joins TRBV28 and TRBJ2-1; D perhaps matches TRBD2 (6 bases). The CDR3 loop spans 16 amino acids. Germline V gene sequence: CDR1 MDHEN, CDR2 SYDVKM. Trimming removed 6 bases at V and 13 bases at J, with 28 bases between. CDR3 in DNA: TGTGCCAGCAGGGTCGACTTTGCGGGGCAAGCCATAGTTCAGTTCTTC. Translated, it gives CASRVDFAGQAIVQFF.

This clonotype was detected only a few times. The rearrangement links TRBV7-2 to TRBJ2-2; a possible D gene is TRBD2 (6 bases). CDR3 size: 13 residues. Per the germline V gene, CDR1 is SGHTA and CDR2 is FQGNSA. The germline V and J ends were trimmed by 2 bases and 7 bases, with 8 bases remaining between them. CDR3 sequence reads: CASSLRRGGELFF. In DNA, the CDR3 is TGTGCCAGCAGCTTAAGGAGGGGCGGGGAGCTGTTTTTT.

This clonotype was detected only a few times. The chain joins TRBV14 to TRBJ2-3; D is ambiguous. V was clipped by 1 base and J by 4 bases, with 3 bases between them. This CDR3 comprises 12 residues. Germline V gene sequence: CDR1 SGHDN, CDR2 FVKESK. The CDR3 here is CASSQASDTQYF. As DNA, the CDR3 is TGTGCCAGCAGCCAAGCCTCAGATACGCAGTATTTT.

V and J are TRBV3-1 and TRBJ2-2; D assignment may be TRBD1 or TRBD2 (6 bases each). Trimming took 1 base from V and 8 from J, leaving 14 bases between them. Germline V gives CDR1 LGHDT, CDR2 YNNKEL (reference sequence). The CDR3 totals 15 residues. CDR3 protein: CASSQGSRGGGELFF. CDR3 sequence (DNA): TGTGCCAGCAGCCAAGGTTCCAGGGGAGGAGGGGAGCTGTTTTTT.

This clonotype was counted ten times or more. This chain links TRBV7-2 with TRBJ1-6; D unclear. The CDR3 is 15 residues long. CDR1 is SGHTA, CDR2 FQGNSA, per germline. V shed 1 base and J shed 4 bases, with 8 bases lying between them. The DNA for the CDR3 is TGTGCCAGCAGCTTAGTCTCAGCATATAATTCACCCCTCCACTTT. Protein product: CASSLVSAYNSPLHF.

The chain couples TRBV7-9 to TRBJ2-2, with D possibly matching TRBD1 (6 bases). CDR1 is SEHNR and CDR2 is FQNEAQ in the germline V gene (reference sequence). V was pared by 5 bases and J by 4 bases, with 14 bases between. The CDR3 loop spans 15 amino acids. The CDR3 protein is CASSTVGGSTGELFF. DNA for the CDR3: TGTGCCAGCAGCACCGTAGGGGGATCCACCGGGGAGCTGTTTTTT.

CDR3 nucleotides: TGTGCCAGCAGTTTGGGACGGGGGGCTGGTGGCTACACCTTC. As protein: CASSLGRGAGGYTF. This chain uses TRBV28 with TRBJ1-2, with a tentative D call TRBD1 (6 bases). CDR3 length: 14 residues. Germline V CDR1 and CDR2: MDHEN, SYDVKM. Trimming stripped 3 bases from V and 7 bases from J, with 15 bases between.

The CDR3 coding sequence is TGTGCCAGTCTCGAGAGCTCCTATAATTCACCCCTCCACTTT. Protein product: CASLESSYNSPLHF. The J gene is TRBJ1-6, the V gene TRBV28; no firm D call. V was pared by 9 bases and J by 0 bases, with 9 bases between. Germline V gives CDR1 MDHEN, CDR2 SYDVKM. The CDR3 is 14 residues long.

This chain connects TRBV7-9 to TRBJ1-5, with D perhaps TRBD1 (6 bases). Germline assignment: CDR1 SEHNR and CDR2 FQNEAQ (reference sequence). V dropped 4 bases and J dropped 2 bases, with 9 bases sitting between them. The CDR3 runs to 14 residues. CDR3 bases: TGTGCCAGCAGCTCCCACAGGGGCAATCAGCCCCAGCATTTT. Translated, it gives CASSSHRGNQPQHF. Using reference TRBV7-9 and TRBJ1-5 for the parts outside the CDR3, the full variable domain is DTGVSQNPRHKITKRGQNVTFRCDPISEHNRLYWYRQTLGQGPEFLTYFQNEAQLEKSRLLSDRFSAERPKGSFSTLEIQRTEQGDSAMYLCASSSHRGNQPQHFGDGTRLSIL.

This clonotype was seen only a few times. Here the CDR3 reads CATSRDLGAQFF. In nucleotides, the CDR3 is TGTGCCACCAGCAGAGATTTAGGGGCGCAGTTCTTC. This chain joins TRBV15 and TRBJ2-1, with D possibly matching TRBD1 (5 bases). CDR1 is LNHNV and CDR2 is YYDKDF in the germline V gene (reference sequence). This CDR3 comprises 12 residues. The V end lost 0 bases, the J end lost 12 bases, and 9 bases lay between the germline ends.

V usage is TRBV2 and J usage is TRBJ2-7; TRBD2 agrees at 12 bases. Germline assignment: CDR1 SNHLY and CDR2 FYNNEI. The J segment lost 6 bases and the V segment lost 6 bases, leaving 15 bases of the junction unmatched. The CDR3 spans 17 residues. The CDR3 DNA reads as TGTGCCAGCAGCACCGACCCTAGCGGGAGGGCGAGACGCGAGCAGTACTTC. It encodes CASSTDPSGRARREQYF.

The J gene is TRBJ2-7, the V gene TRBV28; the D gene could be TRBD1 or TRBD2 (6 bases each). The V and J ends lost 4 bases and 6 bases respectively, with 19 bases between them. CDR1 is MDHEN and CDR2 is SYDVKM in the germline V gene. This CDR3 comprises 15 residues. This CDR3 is CASSSGGGLAPEQYF. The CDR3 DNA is TGTGCCAGCAGTTCCGGAGGGGGTTTGGCCCCCGAGCAGTACTTC.

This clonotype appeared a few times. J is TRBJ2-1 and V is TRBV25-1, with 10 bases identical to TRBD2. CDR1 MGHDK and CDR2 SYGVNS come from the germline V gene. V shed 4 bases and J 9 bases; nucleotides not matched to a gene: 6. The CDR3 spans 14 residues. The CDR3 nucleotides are TGTGCCAGCAGTGTTCTAGCGGGAGTTTCTGAGCAGTTCTTC. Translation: CASSVLAGVSEQFF.

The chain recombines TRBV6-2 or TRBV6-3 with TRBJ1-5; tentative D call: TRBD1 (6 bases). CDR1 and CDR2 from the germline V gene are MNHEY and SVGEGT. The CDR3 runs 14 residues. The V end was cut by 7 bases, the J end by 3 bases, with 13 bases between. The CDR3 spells CASMGGLYNQPQHF. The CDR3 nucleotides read TGTGCCAGCATGGGGGGCCTCTACAATCAGCCCCAGCATTTT.

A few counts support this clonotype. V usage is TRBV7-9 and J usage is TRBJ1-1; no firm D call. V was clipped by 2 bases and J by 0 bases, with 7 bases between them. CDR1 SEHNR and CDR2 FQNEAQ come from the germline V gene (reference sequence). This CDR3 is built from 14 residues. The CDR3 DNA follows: TGTGCCAGCAGCTTAAAGGAGTTGAACACTGAAGCTTTCTTT. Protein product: CASSLKELNTEAFF.